This is a list of T cell receptor beta chains from one sample in a study of graft-versus-host responses after intestinal transplantation. No antigen has been identified for these receptors. Measured with immunoSEQ multiplex PCR; TCRdb has only the in-frame clones, and not every one. The sample holds 80,000 to 100,000 clones, less than 90% seen once. The sample consisted of unstimulated CD8+ T cells sorted from spleen or lymph node cells, taken before intestinal transplant. The receptors shown here come from a human donor who received an intestinal transplant. CDR3s include the opening cysteine and the closing phenylalanine or tryptophan. D genes are given only for firm matches. Clone size, where shown, is once, few, many, or a class for clones that have expanded.

TRBJ1-5	.	.	TRBV21-1	TGTGCCAGCAGCCTGAGACAGGGCAATCAGCCCCAGCATTTT	CASSLRQGNQPQHF
TRBJ2-1	.	TRBD1	TRBV2	TGTGCCAGCAGTCCAGGGGACAGGGTTTCGGATGAGCAGTTCTTC	CASSPGDRVSDEQFF
TRBJ1-1	.	.	TRBV23-1	TGCGCCAGCACCAACTGTAGTCGGACTGAAGCTTTCTTT	CASTNCSRTEAFF
TRBJ2-5	.	TRBD2	TRBV2	TGTGCCAGCAGTGAGGATGGACCGGGACTATTGTACCAAGAGACCCAGTACTTC	CASSEDGPGLLYQETQYF
TRBJ1-2	.	.	TRBV21-1	TGTGCCAGCAGCAAAGAGGATCGGGACAGGGTATCTGGCTACACCTTC	CASSKEDRDRVSGYTF
TRBJ2-2	.	.	TRBV15	TGTGCCACCGGAACCGGGGAGCTGTTTTTT	CATGTGELFF
TRBJ1-2	.	.	TRBV27	TGTGCCAGCAGTTTATTGGGAGGGCACTATGGCTACACCTTC	CASSLLGGHYGYTF
TRBJ1-1	.	.	TRBV2	TGTGCCACCCCCCGACTTAAACCGGGACCCGGGACTGAAGCTTTCTTT	CATPRLKPGPGTEAFF
TRBJ2-5	.	.	TRBV21-1	TGTGCCAGCAGCAAAGTGGAGGGAGCAGAGACCCAGTACTTC	CASSKVEGAETQYF
TRBJ2-2	.	.	TRBV5-1	TGCGCCAGCAGCTTAGTCTGGATCGGGGGAAGCACCGGGGAGCTGTTTTTT	CASSLVWIGGSTGELFF
TRBJ1-2	.	TRBD1	TRBV7-9	TGTGCCAGCAGCTTAGAAGAGGAGGGGGCGCACGGCTACACCTTC	CASSLEEEGAHGYTF
TRBJ1-1	.	.	TRBV6-6	TGTGCCAGCAGCCGGACGGTGAACACTGAAGCTTTCTTT	CASSRTVNTEAFF
TRBJ2-2	few	.	TRBV27	TGTGCCAGCAGCTCCCTCGGACAAGTCGGGGAGCTGTTTTTT	CASSSLGQVGELFF
TRBJ1-2	once	.	TRBV13	TGTGCCAGCAGCCCGTCGGGGGACTATGGCTACACCTTC	CASSPSGDYGYTF
TRBJ2-3	.	TRBD2	TRBV7-3	TGTGCCAGCAGCTTAGGTGGGACTAGCGGGAGGGCCGAGGATACGCAGTATTTT	CASSLGGTSGRAEDTQYF
TRBJ2-7	.	.	TRBV4-2	TGTGCCAGCAGCCAAGAGGAGGGGGCCGACTCCTACGAGCAGTACTTC	CASSQEEGADSYEQYF
TRBJ2-7	.	.	TRBV4-1	TGCGCCAGCAGCCGAACCCTGACTATTTTCTCCTACGAGCAGTACTTC	CASSRTLTIFSYEQYF
TRBJ2-1	.	.	TRBV19	TGTGCCAGTAGTATAGCCCCTTACAATGAGCAGTTCTTC	CASSIAPYNEQFF
TRBJ2-7	.	.	TRBV6-5	TGTGCCAGCAGTTACTCCGTACAGGGCCCAAACTACGAGCAGTACTTC	CASSYSVQGPNYEQYF
TRBJ2-1	.	TRBD2	TRBV2	TGTGCCAGCAACCAGAATTTCAGATGGGGGGGGTGGCGCAATGAGCAGTTCTTC	CASNQNFRWGGWRNEQFF
TRBJ1-2	.	.	TRBV13	TGTGCCAGCAGCTTAGCAATAAGGGCTCAAGCTAACTATGGCTACACCTTC	CASSLAIRAQANYGYTF
TRBJ2-2	.	.	TRBV5-1	TGCGCCAGCAGCCCATTCGACAGAAACACCGGGGAGCTGTTTTTT	CASSPFDRNTGELFF
TRBJ2-5	.	TRBD1	TRBV5-1	TGCGCCAGCAGCTTAGGGACAGGTTATCAAGAGACCCAGTACTTC	CASSLGTGYQETQYF
TRBJ1-2	.	.	TRBV19	TGTGCCAGTAGTGCAGGGTTCTATGGCTACACCTTC	CASSAGFYGYTF
TRBJ2-3	.	.	TRBV25-1	TGTGCCAGCAGTGAATTGGGACAAGCGGGCACAGATACGCAGTATTTT	CASSELGQAGTDTQYF
TRBJ2-5	.	TRBD2	TRBV23-1	TGCGCCAGCAGTCAATCCGTTTCGGGGAGGGACGGTCAAGAGACCCAGTACTTC	CASSQSVSGRDGQETQYF
TRBJ2-1	.	.	TRBV4-1	TGCGCCAGCAGCCAACATCGACAGTCCAATGAGCAGTTCTTC	CASSQHRQSNEQFF
TRBJ1-6	.	.	TRBV27	TGTGCCAGCAGTTTTGGGGGTTCACCCCTCCACTTT	CASSFGGSPLHF
TRBJ2-5	.	TRBD1	TRBV10-3	TGTGCCATCAGTGACAGGGGGCCGGAGACCCAGTACTTC	CAISDRGPETQYF
TRBJ2-5	.	.	TRBV7-9	TGTGCCAGCAGCTTAATCGGGGCAGGGGAGACCCAGTACTTC	CASSLIGAGETQYF
TRBJ1-2	.	.	TRBV28	TGTGCCAGCAGTTTAGGACAAAACTATGGCTACACCTTC	CASSLGQNYGYTF
TRBJ2-7	few	.	TRBV6-1	TGTGCCAGCAGGGCAGGGGGGGCCTACGAGCAGTACTTC	CASRAGGAYEQYF
TRBJ1-1	.	.	TRBV27	TGTGCCAGCAGTTCCGCCTCTGGGTCTTCTTTCTTT	CASSSASGSSFF
TRBJ2-7	.	.	TRBV29-1	TGCAGCGTTGGGGGATTCCACTACTACGAGCAGTACTTC	CSVGGFHYYEQYF
TRBJ2-1	few	.	TRBV10-1	TGCGCCAGCAGCTCCGAGGGGCATGAGCAGTTCTTC	CASSSEGHEQFF
TRBJ1-1	.	.	TRBV9	TGTGCCAGCAGCGCCGGTTGGGGGAACACTGAAGCTTTCTTT	CASSAGWGNTEAFF
TRBJ1-2	.	TRBD1	TRBV13	TGTGCCAGCAGCCCCTGGACAGGTCCCCTGTATGGCTACACCTTC	CASSPWTGPLYGYTF
TRBJ1-1	.	.	TRBV7-2	TGTGCCAGCAGCTTAGGGCCCTACAGGGTCGGGGAAGCTTTCTTT	CASSLGPYRVGEAFF
TRBJ2-3	.	TRBD2	TRBV10-3	TGTGCCATCAGCCCCCGGGAGATAGCGGGGCTAGCGACCCCAGATACGCAGTATTTT	CAISPREIAGLATPDTQYF
TRBJ2-1	.	.	TRBV28	TGTGCCAGCAGTTTCGTTATAGAGGGACCCTACAATGAGCAGTTCTTC	CASSFVIEGPYNEQFF
TRBJ2-7	.	.	TRBV7-9	TGTGCCAGCAGCCAAGGAGTCTACGAGCAGTACTTC	CASSQGVYEQYF
TRBJ2-7	.	TRBD1	TRBV6-5	TGTGCCAGCAGACCCGGGACAGGGGGCTACGAGCAGTACTTC	CASRPGTGGYEQYF
TRBJ2-5	.	TRBD2	TRBV6-1	TGTGCCAGCAGTGATGGGACTAGTAGGGTAGAGACCCAGTACTTC	CASSDGTSRVETQYF
TRBJ1-1	.	TRBD1	TRBV7-9	TGTGCCAGCAGCCAAGGACAGGGAATTACTGAAGCTTTCTTT	CASSQGQGITEAFF
TRBJ2-7	.	.	TRBV5-1	TGCGCCAGCAGCTTGGTCCCTGACTACGAGCAGTACTTC	CASSLVPDYEQYF
TRBJ2-7	.	.	TRBV6-5	TGTGCCAGCGGATCCTACGAGCAGTACTTC	CASGSYEQYF
TRBJ2-7	few	TRBD1	TRBV7-9	TGTGCCAGCAGCTCACCGACAGGGGCCTCCTACGAGCAGTACTTC	CASSSPTGASYEQYF
TRBJ1-1	.	.	TRBV11-2	TGTGCCAGCAGCTTAAGTGGGGCCACTGAAGCTTTCTTT	CASSLSGATEAFF
TRBJ1-1	few	.	TRBV28	TGTGCCAGCAGTCCGATGGACACTGAAGCTTTCTTT	CASSPMDTEAFF
TRBJ1-5	.	.	TRBV25-1	TGTGCCAGCAGTGAAAGCAATCAGCCCCAGCATTTT	CASSESNQPQHF
TRBJ2-7	.	.	TRBV27	TGTGCCAGCAGCTATTCTCCGACAGGATCCTACGAGCAGTACTTC	CASSYSPTGSYEQYF
TRBJ2-2	.	TRBD2	TRBV27	TGTGCCAGCAGTTTATATGTGTCGGGAGGGCCCGGCACCGGGGAGCTGTTTTTT	CASSLYVSGGPGTGELFF
TRBJ2-7	.	TRBD1	TRBV29-1	TGCAGCGTTGAGAACACCGGACAGGGGGCCTACGAGCAGTACTTC	CSVENTGQGAYEQYF
TRBJ2-3	.	.	TRBV6-6	TGTGCCAGCATGGGGGCCAGGTCGACAGATACGCAGTATTTT	CASMGARSTDTQYF
TRBJ1-3	few	.	TRBV4-1	TGCGCCAGCAGCCCGACTCCCAGCAAAGAAACGGGAAACACCATATATTTT	CASSPTPSKETGNTIYF
TRBJ2-3	.	TRBD2	TRBV7-3	TGTGCCAGCAGCTTAATGGGCCTACCAGCGGGAGCAGTTGATACGCAGTATTTT	CASSLMGLPAGAVDTQYF